This T cell receptor beta chain was identified in a study of T cell responses to AZD1222 COVID-19 vaccine. Whole-study results and caveats: Unmutated variant regions reportedly attract nearly half of all spike-specific TCRs. Spike-specific TCR breadth and depth went up after people got two AZD1222 doses. A mostly white British donor set with more females was recruited, and clonal diversity was possibly underestimated.

Some clones are missing from TCRdb's copy, which holds only in-frame ones; the method was immunoSEQ multiplex PCR. There are some 25,000 clones in the sample; about nine tenths occur only once, and under 35% lies in the top ten. Turning to this clone: Its antigen is undetermined.

Sequenced material: peripheral blood, taken 28 days after the second AZD1222 dose. The source of this sequence is an adult who received the AZD1222 COVID-19 vaccine.

The CDR3: CASSQGQGAHEKLFF. The CDR3 bases are TGTGCCAGCAGCCAGGGTCAGGGGGCGCATGAAAAACTGTTTTTT. The chain carries TRBV4-2 and TRBJ1-4, with 8 bases aligning to TRBD1. The CDR3 is made up of 15 amino acids. Per germline, CDR1 LGHNA and CDR2 YNFKEQ. V was clipped by 3 bases and J by 6 bases; unmatched bases: 6.